These T cell receptor beta chains were read from a single sample in a study of T cell clones after liver transplantation. Measured with immunoSEQ multiplex PCR; TCRdb has only the in-frame clones, and not every one. The sample carries around 70,000 clones, around 93% recorded once. The specimen comprised CD4+ T cells from blood, sampled less than 28 months after liver transplant. The origin of the receptors is a human patient who received a liver transplant. Some T cells may have originated in the graft donor. Each CDR3 is given with its conserved first and last residue. The D gene is left open where the match is weak.

j_call cdr3_length d_call v_call cdr3_aa
TRBJ2-7 15 TRBD1 TRBV9 CASSVAPDRDYEQYF
TRBJ2-2 14 NA TRBV19 CASSMMAGPGELFF
TRBJ1-1 15 NA TRBV5-4 CASSLGGAANTEAFF
TRBJ1-1 14 NA TRBV7-3 CASSPDGRNTEAFF
TRBJ1-5 13 NA TRBV19 CASSKDSNQPQHF
TRBJ2-7 17 TRBD2 TRBV4-1 CASSQDRGLAGLGEQYF
TRBJ1-1 15 TRBD1 TRBV6-5 CASTRSGTVNTEAFF
TRBJ2-5 15 TRBD2 TRBV7-2 CASSSGLADGETQYF
TRBJ2-2 13 NA TRBV7-3 CASSLNIRGELFF
TRBJ2-3 19 NA TRBV2 CASSEAPPGSAGYTDTQYF
TRBJ2-7 14 TRBD2 TRBV10-3 CAISGLAGSYEQYF
TRBJ2-1 15 TRBD2 TRBV7-2 CASSSEGLAENEQFF
TRBJ2-7 11 NA TRBV7-9 CASSLQSEQYF
TRBJ2-1 15 TRBD2 TRBV2 CASSVGTSGFNEQFF
TRBJ2-3 16 NA TRBV5-1 CASSLEGAGAPDTQYF
TRBJ2-5 14 TRBD1 TRBV7-3 CASSQTGEKETQYF
TRBJ2-7 12 NA TRBV5-1 CASSLGAGEQYF
TRBJ2-5 15 NA TRBV5-1 CASRKRDGLQETQYF
TRBJ2-1 14 NA TRBV19 CASSRQMSYNEQFF
TRBJ2-7 14 NA TRBV6-6 CASTTGTLAYEQYF
TRBJ2-2 15 NA TRBV6-5 CASSVGSSNTGELFF
TRBJ2-3 12 NA TRBV6-6 CASSYRTDTQYF
TRBJ1-2 16 TRBD1 TRBV6-6 CASSYSMGQGDYGYTF
TRBJ2-5 15 NA TRBV4-1 CASSPPGLQQETQYF
TRBJ2-3 14 NA TRBV7-9 CASSLDVSGDTQYF
TRBJ2-6 16 NA TRBV2 CASSGQQVSGANVLTF
TRBJ1-2 13 NA TRBV28 CASRKDVGGGYTF
TRBJ2-5 16 TRBD2 TRBV5-1 CASSLLSSGRVETQYF
TRBJ2-7 14 NA TRBV11-2 CASSLAGGNYEQYF
TRBJ2-3 15 TRBD2 TRBV19 CASSTLAAPTDTQYF
TRBJ2-5 17 TRBD2 TRBV19 CASSRGAAGGLLETQYF
TRBJ2-1 14 NA TRBV9 CASSVAGSYNEQFF
TRBJ2-1 16 NA TRBV19 CASGLAGYRSYNEQFF
TRBJ2-7 15 TRBD1 TRBV10-3 CAISEPGQGTYEQYF
TRBJ1-5 14 NA TRBV5-1 CASSLEDRGQPQHF
TRBJ2-3 17 NA TRBV4-1 CASSQVGGGRSTDTQYF
TRBJ1-1 18 TRBD1 TRBV27 CASSLWRGQGAWNTEAFF
TRBJ2-3 14 TRBD1 TRBV6-5 CASSRDREADTQYF
TRBJ2-2 15 NA TRBV6-5 CASRRAPPQTGELFF
TRBJ2-7 15 TRBD2 TRBV5-1 CASSLRSGRAEEQYF
TRBJ1-4 15 NA TRBV9 CASSATTGPSGKLFF
TRBJ2-7 13 NA TRBV7-9 CASSLLGSYEQYF
TRBJ2-7 14 TRBD2 TRBV7-8 CASSLSGGDYEQYF
TRBJ2-2 15 TRBD1 TRBV5-1 CASSLTGGAGGELFF
TRBJ1-1 16 NA TRBV5-1 CASSLNGQTDRSEAFF
TRBJ2-1 13 NA TRBV5-6 CASSLLGGNEQFF
TRBJ1-1 14 NA TRBV29-1 CSGGGGVVGTEAFF
TRBJ1-1 19 TRBD1 TRBV15 CATSRASGRQGAGSTEAFF
TRBJ1-5 16 NA TRBV4-1 CASSLLEGKPNQPQHF
TRBJ2-7 11 NA TRBV13 CASSPGYEQYF
TRBJ2-5 14 NA TRBV5-4 CASSRVGVMETQYF
TRBJ2-7 13 NA TRBV13 CASSYAGYNEQYF
TRBJ2-3 16 TRBD2 TRBV7-2 CASSLSGTSDSYTQYF